These 21 T cell receptor beta chains share one sample of origin, sequenced in a study of cytomegalovirus exposure and HLA in healthy donors. It was with 60 Vbeta and 13 Jbeta primers that the PCR ran. The data were produced by immunoSEQ multiplex PCR, yet TCRdb's version contains in-frame clones alone and is incomplete. The repertoire includes some 180,000 clones, roughly 87% of them detected once, and about 1.6% sits in the top ten. Sample: PBMCs. All receptors come from a middle-aged man in good health and CMV-seronegative.

This chain links TRBV11-3 with TRBJ2-7; D is perhaps TRBD2 (5 bases). From germline, CDR1 is SGHNT and CDR2 YENEEA. V gave up 5 bases and J gave up 0 bases, with 11 bases separating them. This CDR3 has 14 amino acids. The CDR3 DNA reads TGTGCCAGCAGCCCCCCCGGGGTCTCCTACGAGCAGTACTTC. Its protein is CASSPPGVSYEQYF.

V usage is TRBV21-1 and J usage is TRBJ1-6; the table assigns TRBD1, which was not confirmed against the DNA. TRBV21-1 is listed as a pseudogene. This CDR3 spans 11 amino acids. The CDR3 is CATNRGSPLHF. The CDR3 coding sequence is TGTGCCACCAACAGGGGATCACCCCTCCACTTT.

This rearrangement joins TRBV11-3 to TRBJ2-7; the D is unclear. V was clipped by 5 bases and J by 9 bases, with 14 bases between them. Germline values: CDR1 SGHNT, CDR2 YENEEA. The CDR3 length is 12 residues. CDR3 sequence reads: CASSPGESRQYF. In nucleotides, the CDR3 is TGTGCCAGCAGCCCCGGAGAATCCAGGCAGTACTTC.

The rearrangement joins TRBV9 to TRBJ2-2; 10 bases line up with TRBD2. Trimming cost V 3 bases and J 5 bases; bases outside gene matches: 4. The CDR3 runs 15 residues. The germline V gene encodes CDR1 SGDLS and CDR2 YYNGEE. CDR3 bases: TGTGCCAGCAGCGAGCGGGGGGGTTTAACCGGGGAGCTGTTTTTT. It translates to CASSERGGLTGELFF.

The chain has TRBV11-2 and TRBJ2-3; 9 bases fit TRBD1. Germline values: CDR1 SGHAT, CDR2 FQNNGV. The length of the CDR3 is 17 residues. The J segment lost 2 bases and the V segment lost 3 bases, leaving 9 bases of the junction unmatched. The CDR3 spells CASSFRGQGIFTDTQYF. CDR3 nucleotide sequence: TGTGCCAGCAGCTTTCGCGGACAGGGGATTTTCACAGATACGCAGTATTTT.

The rearrangement joins TRBV5-6 to TRBJ2-3; 9 nucleotides line up with TRBD2. The CDR3 extends over 17 amino acids. Germline CDR1 and CDR2: SGHDT and YYEEEE. Trimming cost V 3 bases and J 4 bases; bases outside gene matches: 12. CDR3 sequence (DNA): TGTGCCAGCAGCTCCCCGGTGGGACTAGCAGCCGCAGATACGCAGTATTTT. Translation gives CASSSPVGLAAADTQYF.

This rearrangement joins TRBV2 to TRBJ1-5; TRBD1 matches 7 bases. The CDR3 sequence is 15 residues long. Germline V gene lookup returns CDR1 SNHLY and CDR2 FYNNEI. The V gene end was trimmed by 6 bases and the J gene end by 0 bases; junction bases not matched to a gene: 5. The CDR3 DNA sequence: TGTGCCAGCAGCCTGGACAGGCATAGCAATCAGCCCCAGCATTTT. Its protein is CASSLDRHSNQPQHF.

This chain uses TRBV30 with TRBJ2-3; TRBD1 agrees at 8 bases. The germline V gene encodes CDR1 GTSNPN and CDR2 SVGIG (reference sequence). This CDR3 has 16 residues. V lost 5 bases and J lost 3; bases outside the gene matches: 13. The chain's CDR3 is CAWDWTGNMGTDTQYF. The CDR3 bases are TGTGCCTGGGACTGGACAGGGAATATGGGAACAGATACGCAGTATTTT.

This clone was observed a handful of times. V usage is TRBV5-4 and J usage is TRBJ1-3; D is possibly TRBD1 (6 bases). Looked up from germline, CDR1 is SGHNT and CDR2 is YYREEE (reference sequence). The length of the CDR3 is 14 residues. V was pared by 4 bases and J by 2 bases, with 10 bases between. The CDR3 DNA reads TGTGCCAGCAGCCCGACAGGAGCTGGAAACACCATATATTTT. It encodes CASSPTGAGNTIYF.

The J gene is TRBJ1-2, the V gene TRBV7-8; 7 nucleotides align to TRBD1. The V and J ends lost 0 bases and 3 bases, in that order; junction bases with no gene match: 7. The CDR3 runs to 16 residues. Germline CDR1 reads SGHVS; CDR2 reads FQNEAQ. CDR3 DNA sequence: TGTGCCAGCAGCTTAGCGCTTGACAGGGTTTACTATGGCTACACCTTC. It encodes CASSLALDRVYYGYTF.

The rearrangement links TRBV19 to TRBJ1-4, with a weak D call TRBD1 (6 bases). This CDR3 has 13 amino acids. Germline V gene sequence: CDR1 LNHDA, CDR2 SQIVND (reference sequence). V was trimmed by 9 bases and J by 1 base, leaving 9 bases between them. CDR3 sequence (DNA): TGTGCCAGCTCGGGACAAACTAATGAAAAACTGTTTTTT. This codes for CASSGQTNEKLFF.

The V call is TRBV5-5, the J call TRBJ1-4; D remains ambiguous. The CDR3 spans 13 residues. Per germline, CDR1 SGHKS and CDR2 YYEKEE (reference sequence). The V gene lost 2 bases and the J gene lost 5 bases, with 7 bases spanning the gap. CDR3 sequence (DNA): TGTGCCAGCAGCTTTACAGCAAATGAAAAACTGTTTTTT. Residues: CASSFTANEKLFF.

This clone was seen just once. This chain links TRBV23-1 with TRBJ2-3; 10 nucleotides line up with TRBD1. TRBV23-1 is filed as an ORF, its function uncertain. V shed 5 bases and J 6 bases; nucleotides not matched to a gene: 8. The CDR3 spans 15 residues. CDR3 nucleotides: TGCGCCAGCAGTAGGACAGGGGGATTGTTGGATACGCAGTATTTT. Translation: CASSRTGGLLDTQYF.

The chain combines TRBV2 with TRBJ2-1; TRBD1 is a possible D gene (6 bases). The V and J ends lost 6 bases and 1 base respectively, with 10 bases between them. CDR3 size: 14 residues. Germline V lookup: CDR1 SNHLY, CDR2 FYNNEI. CDR3: CASSFQGSYNEQFF. Here the CDR3 DNA reads TGTGCCAGCAGCTTTCAGGGGTCCTACAATGAGCAGTTCTTC.

The rearrangement uses TRBV30 and TRBJ1-2; D is perhaps TRBD1 (5 bases). Germline V lookup: CDR1 GTSNPN, CDR2 SVGIG (reference sequence). The CDR3 is 14 residues long. Trimming took 0 bases from V and 4 from J, leaving 12 bases between them. CDR3 amino acids: CAWSVAGQFYGYTF. CDR3 coding DNA: TGTGCCTGGAGTGTGGCAGGACAATTCTATGGCTACACCTTC.

This chain connects TRBV11-2 to TRBJ1-2; TRBD1 matches 9 bases. CDR3 length: 15 residues. After removal of 5 bases from V and 1 base from J, the junction contained 5 bases not matched to a gene. Germline CDR1 SGHAT, CDR2 FQNNGV. CDR3 in amino acids: CASSVDRGDNYGYTF. For the CDR3, the DNA is TGTGCCAGCAGCGTGGACAGGGGAGATAACTATGGCTACACCTTC. Complete variable domain (other parts from reference TRBV11-2 and TRBJ1-2): EAGVAQSPRYKIIEKRQSVAFWCNPISGHATLYWYQQILGQGPKLLIQFQNNGVVDDSQLPKDRFSAERLKGVDSTLKIQPAKLEDSAVYLCASSVDRGDNYGYTFGSGTRLTVV.

This clone showed up just a few times. The chain has TRBV28 and TRBJ1-2, with D tentatively TRBD1 (5 bases). The CDR3 consists of 12 residues. Germline V gene sequence: CDR1 MDHEN, CDR2 SYDVKM. V was pared by 4 bases and J by 5 bases, with 8 bases between. CDR3 in DNA: TGTGCCAGCAGTTGGGGGGAGTATGGCTACACCTTC. Amino acid sequence: CASSWGEYGYTF.

V and J are TRBV30 and TRBJ1-2; D remains unclear. CDR1 and CDR2 from the germline V gene are GTSNPN and SVGIG (reference sequence). V lost 8 bases to trimming and J lost 7 bases, with 11 bases between them. The CDR3 has 10 amino acids. The CDR3 protein is CAGQNLGYTF. CDR3 coding DNA: TGTGCCGGCCAGAACCTTGGCTACACCTTC.

The rearrangement links TRBV19 to TRBJ2-2, with 9 bases identical to TRBD1. V dropped 4 bases and J dropped 0; count of bases not matched to a gene: 6. Germline assignment: CDR1 LNHDA and CDR2 SQIVND (reference sequence). The CDR3 contains 17 residues. The CDR3: CASSSGQGSSNTGELFF. The CDR3 region has the DNA TGTGCCAGTAGTAGCGGACAGGGGTCCTCGAACACCGGGGAGCTGTTTTTT.

This clone was counted once. The rearrangement uses TRBV10-3 and TRBJ1-2; D is unresolved. The V and J ends lost 6 bases and 4 bases respectively, with 21 bases between them. CDR1 and CDR2 from the germline V gene are ENHRY and SYGVKD. The length of the CDR3 is 16 residues. The DNA for the CDR3 is TGTGCCATCAGGGCCACAGACCCCATCTTTCTCTATGGCTACACCTTC. Translated: CAIRATDPIFLYGYTF.

The chain joins TRBV9 to TRBJ2-5; 11 nucleotides agree with TRBD2. This CDR3 has 14 amino acids. With 4 bases clipped from V and 6 bases from J, the junction kept 5 bases outside the gene matches. Germline lookup yields CDR1 SGDLS and CDR2 YYNGEE. The CDR3 DNA is TGTGCCAGCAGCCCTCGACTAGCGGGAAAGACCCAGTACTTC. Its translation is CASSPRLAGKTQYF.